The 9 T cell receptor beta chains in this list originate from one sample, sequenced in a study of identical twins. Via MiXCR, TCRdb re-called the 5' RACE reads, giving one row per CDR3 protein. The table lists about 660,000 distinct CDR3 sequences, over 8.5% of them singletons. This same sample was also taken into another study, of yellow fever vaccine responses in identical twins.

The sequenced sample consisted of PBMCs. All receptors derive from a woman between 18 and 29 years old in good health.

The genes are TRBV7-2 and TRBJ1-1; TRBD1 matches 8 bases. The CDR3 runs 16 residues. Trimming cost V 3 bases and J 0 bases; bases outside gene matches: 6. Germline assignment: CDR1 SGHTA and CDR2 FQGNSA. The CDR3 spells CASSLGDRLLNTEAFF. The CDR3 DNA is TGTGCCAGCAGCTTGGGGGACAGGCTCTTGAACACTGAAGCTTTCTTT.

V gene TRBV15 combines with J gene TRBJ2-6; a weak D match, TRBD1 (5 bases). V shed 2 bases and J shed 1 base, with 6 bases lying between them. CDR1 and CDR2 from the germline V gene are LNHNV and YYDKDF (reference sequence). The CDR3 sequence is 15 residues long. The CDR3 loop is CATSRRTSGANVLTF. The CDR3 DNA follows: TGTGCCACCAGCAGAAGGACATCTGGGGCCAACGTCCTGACTTTC.

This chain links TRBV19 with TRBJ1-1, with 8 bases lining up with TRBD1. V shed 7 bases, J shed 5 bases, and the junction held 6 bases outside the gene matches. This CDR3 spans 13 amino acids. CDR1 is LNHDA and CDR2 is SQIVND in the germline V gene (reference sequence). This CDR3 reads CASILDRGTEAFF. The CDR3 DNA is TGTGCCAGTATCCTTGACAGGGGTACTGAAGCTTTCTTT.

The CDR3 is CASSQDSGRNEQFF. The CDR3 DNA reads TGCGCCAGCAGCCAAGATAGTGGGCGCAATGAGCAGTTCTTC. The chain couples TRBV4-3 to TRBJ2-1; D gene ambiguous. V was clipped by 0 bases and J by 6 bases, with 9 bases between them. The CDR3 is made up of 14 amino acids. CDR1 is LGHNA and CDR2 is YSLEER in the germline V gene.

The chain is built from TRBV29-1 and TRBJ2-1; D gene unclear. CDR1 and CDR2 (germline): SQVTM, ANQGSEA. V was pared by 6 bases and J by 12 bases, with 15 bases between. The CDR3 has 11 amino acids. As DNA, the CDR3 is TGCAGCGTGGGGATAAACGTATGGCAGTTCTTC. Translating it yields CSVGINVWQFF.

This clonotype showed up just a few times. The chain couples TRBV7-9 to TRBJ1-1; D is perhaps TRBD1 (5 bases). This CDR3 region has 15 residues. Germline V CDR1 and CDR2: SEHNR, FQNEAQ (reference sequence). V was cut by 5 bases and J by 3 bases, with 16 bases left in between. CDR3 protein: CASSPTGVWDTEAFF. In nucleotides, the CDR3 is TGTGCCAGCAGCCCCACGGGGGTTTGGGACACTGAAGCTTTCTTT.

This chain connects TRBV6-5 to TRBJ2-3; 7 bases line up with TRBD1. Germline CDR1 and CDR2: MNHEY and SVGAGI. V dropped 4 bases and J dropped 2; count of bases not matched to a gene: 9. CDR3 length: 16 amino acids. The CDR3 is CASSSRDRQYTDTQYF. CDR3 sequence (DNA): TGTGCCAGCAGTTCTAGGGACAGACAATACACAGATACGCAGTATTTT.

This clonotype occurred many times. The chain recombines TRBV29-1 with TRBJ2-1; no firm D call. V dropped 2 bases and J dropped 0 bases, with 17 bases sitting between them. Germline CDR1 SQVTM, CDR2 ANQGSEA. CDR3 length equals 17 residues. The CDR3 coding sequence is TGCAGCGTTGAAAATATTATCACCGAGAGCTCCTACAATGAGCAGTTCTTC. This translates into CSVENIITESSYNEQFF.

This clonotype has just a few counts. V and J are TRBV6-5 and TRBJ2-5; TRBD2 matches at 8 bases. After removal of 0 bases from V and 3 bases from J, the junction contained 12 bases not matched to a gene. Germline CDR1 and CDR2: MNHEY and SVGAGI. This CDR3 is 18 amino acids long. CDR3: CASSYSMTSDLPKETQYF. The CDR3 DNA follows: TGTGCCAGCAGTTACTCCATGACTAGCGACCTTCCAAAAGAGACCCAGTACTTC.